Listed below are T cell receptor beta chains from one sample, sequenced in a study of T cells in Graves' hyperthyroidism and ophthalmopathy. TCRdb fed the multiplex PCR reads into MiXCR, producing one record per CDR3 protein. The sample includes some 370,000 distinct CDR3 sequences, 11% to 15% seen only once; the top ten take 28%. Material: blood. The receptor source for this set is a man aged 50-59 years with Graves' ophthalmopathy. Both conserved end residues are part of each CDR3. The D gene is left open where the match is weak. Where a row states a size, it is once, few, many or the class of an expanded clone; other rows omit it.

clone_size: many; v_call: TRBV12-3/TRBV12-4; j_call: TRBJ1-2; d_call: .; cdr3_aa: CASSLGGVYGYTF; cdr3_nt: TGTGCCAGCAGTTTGGGAGGGGTCTATGGCTACACCTTC
clone_size: many; v_call: TRBV5-1; j_call: TRBJ1-5; d_call: .; cdr3_aa: CASSPLQGGYSNQPQHF; cdr3_nt: TGCGCCAGCAGCCCTTTGCAGGGAGGTTATAGCAATCAGCCCCAGCATTTT
clone_size: many; v_call: TRBV2; j_call: TRBJ1-1; d_call: .; cdr3_aa: CASSRGTLNTEAFF; cdr3_nt: TGTGCCAGCAGCCGCGGGACTTTGAACACTGAAGCTTTCTTT
clone_size: many; v_call: TRBV18; j_call: TRBJ2-7; d_call: .; cdr3_aa: CASSNQGPGEQYF; cdr3_nt: TGTGCCAGCTCGAACCAGGGGCCTGGGGAGCAGTACTTC
clone_size: many; v_call: TRBV30; j_call: TRBJ1-4; d_call: TRBD1; cdr3_aa: CAWRQGQEKLFF; cdr3_nt: TGTGCCTGGAGACAGGGACAGGAAAAACTGTTTTTT
clone_size: many; v_call: TRBV7-9; j_call: TRBJ1-1; d_call: .; cdr3_aa: CASSVPGVRANTEAFF; cdr3_nt: TGTGCCAGCAGCGTCCCGGGGGTTCGGGCAAACACTGAAGCTTTCTTT
clone_size: many; v_call: TRBV20-1; j_call: TRBJ2-5; d_call: .; cdr3_aa: CSARDPPGQYF; cdr3_nt: TGCAGTGCTAGAGATCCCCCCGGCCAGTACTTC
clone_size: many; v_call: TRBV5-5; j_call: TRBJ2-3; d_call: .; cdr3_aa: CASSSTHFSTDTQYF; cdr3_nt: TGTGCCAGCAGCTCCACCCATTTCAGCACAGATACGCAGTATTTT
clone_size: many; v_call: TRBV5-1; j_call: TRBJ2-1; d_call: TRBD2; cdr3_aa: CASSSGLAGAYNEQFF; cdr3_nt: TGCGCCAGCAGCTCAGGACTAGCGGGGGCCTACAATGAGCAGTTCTTC
clone_size: few; v_call: TRBV10-3; j_call: TRBJ2-2; d_call: TRBD2; cdr3_aa: CAAGTSGSGDTGELFF; cdr3_nt: TGTGCCGCCGGGACTAGCGGGAGCGGGGACACCGGGGAGCTGTTTTTT
clone_size: many; v_call: TRBV11-3; j_call: TRBJ2-7; d_call: TRBD1; cdr3_aa: CASSLSGLGAGTDPYEQYF; cdr3_nt: TGTGCCAGCAGCTTATCGGGATTGGGGGCTGGGACAGACCCCTACGAGCAGTACTTC
clone_size: many; v_call: TRBV12-3/TRBV12-4; j_call: TRBJ2-1; d_call: TRBD2; cdr3_aa: CASTVTSGKNEQFF; cdr3_nt: TGTGCCAGCACCGTGACTAGCGGAAAAAATGAGCAGTTCTTC
clone_size: many; v_call: TRBV11-3; j_call: TRBJ2-7; d_call: .; cdr3_aa: CASSLVGLVSYEQYF; cdr3_nt: TGTGCCAGCAGCTTAGTCGGACTCGTCTCCTACGAGCAGTACTTC
clone_size: many; v_call: TRBV28; j_call: TRBJ2-3; d_call: TRBD1; cdr3_aa: CASSLPPDRVGTDTQYF; cdr3_nt: TGTGCCAGCAGTTTACCCCCAGACAGGGTTGGTACAGATACGCAGTATTTT
clone_size: many; v_call: TRBV2; j_call: TRBJ2-1; d_call: TRBD2; cdr3_aa: CASSDFLSGLFYNEQFF; cdr3_nt: TGTGCCAGCAGTGATTTTTTGTCGGGACTATTCTACAATGAGCAGTTCTTC
clone_size: .; v_call: TRBV29-1; j_call: TRBJ1-2; d_call: .; cdr3_aa: CSVRRAYGYTF; cdr3_nt: TGCAGCGTTCGAAGGGCTTATGGCTACACCTTC
clone_size: many; v_call: TRBV3-1; j_call: TRBJ1-3; d_call: .; cdr3_aa: CASSLQGDRSGNTIYF; cdr3_nt: TGTGCCAGCAGCCTCCAGGGAGACCGCTCTGGAAACACCATATATTTT
clone_size: .; v_call: TRBV6-1; j_call: TRBJ2-1; d_call: TRBD2; cdr3_aa: CASSLGTSGRAAYNEQFF; cdr3_nt: TGTGCCAGCAGCCTAGGGACTAGCGGGAGGGCTGCCTACAATGAGCAGTTCTTC
clone_size: few; v_call: TRBV20-1; j_call: TRBJ2-5; d_call: .; cdr3_aa: CSARDGATQETQYF; cdr3_nt: TGCAGTGCTAGAGATGGGGCGACACAAGAGACCCAGTACTTC
clone_size: many; v_call: TRBV28; j_call: TRBJ1-5; d_call: .; cdr3_aa: CASSPGEINQPQHF; cdr3_nt: TGTGCCAGCAGCCCAGGGGAGATCAATCAGCCCCAGCATTTT
clone_size: many; v_call: TRBV2; j_call: TRBJ1-5; d_call: TRBD1; cdr3_aa: CASSPQGIPNQPQHF; cdr3_nt: TGTGCCAGCAGTCCACAGGGGATCCCCAATCAGCCCCAGCATTTT
clone_size: many; v_call: TRBV12-3/TRBV12-4; j_call: TRBJ2-1; d_call: TRBD2; cdr3_aa: CASSLGGGLAGVSSYNEQFF; cdr3_nt: TGTGCCAGCAGTTTAGGTGGCGGCCTAGCGGGAGTTAGCTCCTACAATGAGCAGTTCTTC
clone_size: many; v_call: TRBV3-1; j_call: TRBJ1-2; d_call: .; cdr3_aa: CASSPTGRNYGYTF; cdr3_nt: TGTGCCAGCAGCCCAACAGGCCGGAACTATGGCTACACCTTC
clone_size: few; v_call: TRBV5-1; j_call: TRBJ1-2; d_call: .; cdr3_aa: CASSLEGYYTF; cdr3_nt: TGCGCCAGCAGCCTGGAGGGATACTACACCTTC
clone_size: many; v_call: TRBV13; j_call: TRBJ1-1; d_call: .; cdr3_aa: CASSLGRVGNTEAFF; cdr3_nt: TGTGCCAGCAGCTTAGGTCGAGTCGGGAACACTGAAGCTTTCTTT
clone_size: few; v_call: TRBV10-2; j_call: TRBJ2-1; d_call: .; cdr3_aa: CASSEFSRRPGKGSEQFF; cdr3_nt: TGCGCCAGCAGTGAGTTTAGTCGTCGGCCGGGAAAGGGCAGTGAGCAGTTCTTC
clone_size: few; v_call: TRBV19; j_call: TRBJ2-3; d_call: .; cdr3_aa: CASSISGVSTDTQYF; cdr3_nt: TGTGCCAGTAGTATTAGCGGAGTTAGCACAGATACGCAGTATTTT
clone_size: .; v_call: TRBV20-1; j_call: TRBJ1-1; d_call: TRBD1; cdr3_aa: CSARDKGAPENTEAFF; cdr3_nt: TGCAGTGCTAGAGATAAGGGGGCCCCTGAGAACACTGAAGCTTTCTTT
clone_size: many; v_call: TRBV7-3; j_call: TRBJ2-3; d_call: .; cdr3_aa: CASSARQARDTQYF; cdr3_nt: TGTGCCAGCAGCGCCCGACAAGCCCGAGATACGCAGTATTTT
clone_size: .; v_call: TRBV24-1; j_call: TRBJ2-1; d_call: .; cdr3_aa: CATSDKTTANNEQFF; cdr3_nt: TGTGCCACCAGTGATAAGACGACAGCGAACAATGAGCAGTTCTTC
clone_size: many; v_call: TRBV7-9; j_call: TRBJ1-1; d_call: .; cdr3_aa: CASSRYGRDTEAFF; cdr3_nt: TGTGCCAGCAGCAGATACGGGCGGGACACTGAAGCTTTCTTT
clone_size: .; v_call: TRBV24-1; j_call: TRBJ2-1; d_call: .; cdr3_aa: CATSDPGFYEQFF; cdr3_nt: TGTGCCACCAGTGACCCAGGGTTTTATGAGCAGTTCTTC
clone_size: .; v_call: TRBV11-2; j_call: TRBJ2-2; d_call: TRBD1; cdr3_aa: CASSPIFSRDRWNTGELFF; cdr3_nt: TGTGCCAGCAGCCCCATCTTCTCCCGGGACAGGTGGAACACCGGGGAGCTGTTTTTT
clone_size: few; v_call: TRBV29-1; j_call: TRBJ1-1; d_call: .; cdr3_aa: CSVVPGSTEAFF; cdr3_nt: TGCAGCGTTGTTCCGGGGAGCACTGAAGCTTTCTTT
clone_size: many; v_call: TRBV20-1; j_call: TRBJ2-3; d_call: .; cdr3_aa: CSARAGAASTDTQYF; cdr3_nt: TGCAGTGCTAGGGCAGGGGCCGCTAGTACAGATACGCAGTATTTT
clone_size: many; v_call: TRBV11-2; j_call: TRBJ2-7; d_call: TRBD2; cdr3_aa: CASSLAGGAVYEQYF; cdr3_nt: TGTGCCAGCAGCCTCGCGGGGGGGGCGGTCTACGAGCAGTACTTC
clone_size: .; v_call: TRBV6-5; j_call: TRBJ1-1; d_call: .; cdr3_aa: CASSYSDRVKAFF; cdr3_nt: TGTGCCAGCAGTTACAGTGATAGGGTGAAAGCTTTCTTT
clone_size: many; v_call: TRBV7-3; j_call: TRBJ2-5; d_call: .; cdr3_aa: CASSPTPNPEIETQYF; cdr3_nt: TGTGCCAGCAGCCCCACTCCCAATCCAGAAATAGAGACCCAGTACTTC
clone_size: many; v_call: TRBV18; j_call: TRBJ2-7; d_call: .; cdr3_aa: CASSPLFTYEQYF; cdr3_nt: TGTGCCAGCTCTCCCCTTTTCACCTACGAGCAGTACTTC
clone_size: .; v_call: TRBV9; j_call: TRBJ2-3; d_call: .; cdr3_aa: CASSVEGNSADTQYF; cdr3_nt: TGTGCCAGCAGCGTAGAGGGGAATTCGGCAGATACGCAGTATTTT